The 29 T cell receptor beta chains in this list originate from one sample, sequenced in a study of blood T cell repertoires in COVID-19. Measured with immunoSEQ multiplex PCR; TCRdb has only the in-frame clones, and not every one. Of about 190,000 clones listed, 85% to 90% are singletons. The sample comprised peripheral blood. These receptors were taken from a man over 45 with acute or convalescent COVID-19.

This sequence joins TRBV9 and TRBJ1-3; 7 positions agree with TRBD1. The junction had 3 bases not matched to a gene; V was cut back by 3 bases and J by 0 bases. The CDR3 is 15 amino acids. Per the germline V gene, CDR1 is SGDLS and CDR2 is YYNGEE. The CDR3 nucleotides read TGTGCCAGCAGCGAGACAGGGTCCTCTGGAAACACCATATATTTT. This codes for CASSETGSSGNTIYF.

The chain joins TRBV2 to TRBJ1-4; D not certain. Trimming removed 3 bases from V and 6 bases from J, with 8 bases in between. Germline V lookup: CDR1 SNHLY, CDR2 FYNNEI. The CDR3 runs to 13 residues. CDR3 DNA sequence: TGTGCCAGCAGTGATGGAGGGTATGAAAAACTGTTTTTT. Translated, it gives CASSDGGYEKLFF.

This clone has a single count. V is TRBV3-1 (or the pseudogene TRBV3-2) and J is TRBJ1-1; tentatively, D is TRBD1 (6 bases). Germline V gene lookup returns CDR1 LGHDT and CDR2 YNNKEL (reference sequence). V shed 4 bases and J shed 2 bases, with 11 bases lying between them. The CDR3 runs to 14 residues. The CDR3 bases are TGTGCCAGCAGCCCCTTGGACAGAAACACTGAAGCTTTCTTT. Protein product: CASSPLDRNTEAFF.

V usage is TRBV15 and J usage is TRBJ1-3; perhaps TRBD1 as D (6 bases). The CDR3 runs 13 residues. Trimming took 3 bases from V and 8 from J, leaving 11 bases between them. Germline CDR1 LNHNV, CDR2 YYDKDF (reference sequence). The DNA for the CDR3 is TGTGCCACCAGCAGGGAACAGGGCGACACCATATATTTT. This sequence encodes CATSREQGDTIYF.

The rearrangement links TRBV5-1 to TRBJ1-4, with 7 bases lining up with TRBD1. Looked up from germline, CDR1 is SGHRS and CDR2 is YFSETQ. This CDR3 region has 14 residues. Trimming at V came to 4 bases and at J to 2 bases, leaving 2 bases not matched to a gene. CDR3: CASSQGQTNEKLFF. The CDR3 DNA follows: TGCGCCAGCAGCCAGGGACAGACTAATGAAAAACTGTTTTTT.

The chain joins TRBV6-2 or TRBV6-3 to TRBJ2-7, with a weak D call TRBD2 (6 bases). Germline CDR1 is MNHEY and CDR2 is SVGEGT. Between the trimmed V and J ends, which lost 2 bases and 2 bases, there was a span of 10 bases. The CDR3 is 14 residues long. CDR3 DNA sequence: TGTGCCAGCAGTTACGAGGGAGGAGCCTACGAGCAGTACGTC. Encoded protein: CASSYEGGAYEQYV.

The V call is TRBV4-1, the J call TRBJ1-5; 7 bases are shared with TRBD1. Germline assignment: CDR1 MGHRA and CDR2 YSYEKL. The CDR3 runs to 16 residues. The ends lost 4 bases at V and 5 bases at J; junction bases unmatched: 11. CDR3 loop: CASSPQQGKVDQPQHF. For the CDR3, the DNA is TGCGCCAGCAGCCCCCAACAGGGGAAAGTGGATCAGCCCCAGCATTTT.

The CDR3 sequence: CASSYSALQETQYF. The CDR3 DNA sequence: TGTGCCAGCAGTTACTCTGCACTCCAAGAGACCCAGTACTTC. This chain joins TRBV6-5 and TRBJ2-5; no clear D gene. This CDR3 spans 14 amino acids. The germline V gene has CDR1 MNHEY and CDR2 SVGAGI. The V and J ends lost 0 bases and 1 base respectively, with 6 bases between them.

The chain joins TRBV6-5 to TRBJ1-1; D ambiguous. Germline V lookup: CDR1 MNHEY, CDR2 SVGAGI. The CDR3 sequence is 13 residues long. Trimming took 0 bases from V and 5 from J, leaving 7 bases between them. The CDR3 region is CASSYSALTEAFF. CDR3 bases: TGTGCCAGCAGTTACTCGGCCTTAACTGAAGCTTTCTTT.

The CDR3 nucleotides read TGCGCCAGCAGCTTGGTTTTACGGTGGCAGGGGGCCGGTACGCAGTATTTT. Its protein is CASSLVLRWQGAGTQYF. The V call is TRBV5-1, the J call TRBJ2-3; 8 nucleotides agree with TRBD1. The CDR3 loop spans 17 amino acids. Per the germline V gene, CDR1 is SGHRS and CDR2 is YFSETQ. V was clipped by 0 bases and J by 8 bases; unmatched bases: 14.

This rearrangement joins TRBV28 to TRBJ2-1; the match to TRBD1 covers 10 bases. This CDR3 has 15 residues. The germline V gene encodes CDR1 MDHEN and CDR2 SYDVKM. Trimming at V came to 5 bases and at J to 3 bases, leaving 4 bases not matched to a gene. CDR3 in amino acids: CASSRWTGGYNEQFF. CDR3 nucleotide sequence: TGTGCCAGCAGTCGGTGGACAGGGGGCTACAATGAGCAGTTCTTC.

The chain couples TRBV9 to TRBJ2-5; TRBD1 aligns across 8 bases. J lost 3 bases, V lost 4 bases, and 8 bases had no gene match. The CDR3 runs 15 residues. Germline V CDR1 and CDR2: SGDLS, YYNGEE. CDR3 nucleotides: TGTGCCAGCAGCAAAACCGGGACAGGTAAAGAGACCCAGTACTTC. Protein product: CASSKTGTGKETQYF.

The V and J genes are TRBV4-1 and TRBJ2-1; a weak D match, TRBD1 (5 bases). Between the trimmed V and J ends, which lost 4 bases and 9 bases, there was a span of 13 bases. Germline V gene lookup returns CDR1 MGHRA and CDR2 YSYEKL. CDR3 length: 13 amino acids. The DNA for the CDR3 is TGCGCCAGCAGCCGAACAGGCCTTGGTGAGCAGTTCTTC. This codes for CASSRTGLGEQFF.

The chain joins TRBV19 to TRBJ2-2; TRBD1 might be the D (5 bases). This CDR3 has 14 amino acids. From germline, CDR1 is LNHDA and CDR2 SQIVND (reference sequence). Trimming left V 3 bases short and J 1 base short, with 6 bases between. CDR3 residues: CASSIGQNTGELFF. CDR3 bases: TGTGCCAGTAGTATCGGACAGAACACCGGGGAGCTGTTTTTT.

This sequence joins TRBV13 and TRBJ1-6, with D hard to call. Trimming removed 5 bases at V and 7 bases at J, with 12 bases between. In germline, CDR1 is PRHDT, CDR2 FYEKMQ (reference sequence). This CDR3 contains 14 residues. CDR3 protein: CASSLGGWNSPLHF. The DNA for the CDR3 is TGTGCCAGCAGCCTCGGAGGTTGGAATTCACCCCTCCACTTT.

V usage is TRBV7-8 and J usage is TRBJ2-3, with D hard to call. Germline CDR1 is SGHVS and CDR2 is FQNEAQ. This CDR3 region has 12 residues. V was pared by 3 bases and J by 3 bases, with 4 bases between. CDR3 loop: CASSFITDTQYF. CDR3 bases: TGTGCCAGCAGCTTCATTACAGATACGCAGTATTTT.

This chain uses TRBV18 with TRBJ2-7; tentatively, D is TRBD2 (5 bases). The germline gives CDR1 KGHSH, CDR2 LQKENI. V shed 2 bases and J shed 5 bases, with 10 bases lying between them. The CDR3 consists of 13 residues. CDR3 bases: TGTGCCAGCTCACCAATAGAGGGAAACGAGCAGTACTTC. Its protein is CASSPIEGNEQYF. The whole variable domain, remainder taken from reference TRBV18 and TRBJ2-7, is NAGVMQNPRHLVRRRGQEARLRCSPMKGHSHVYWYRQLPEEGLKFMVYLQKENIIDESGMPKERFSAEFPKEGPSILRIQQVVRGDSAAYFCASSPIEGNEQYFGPGTRLTVT.

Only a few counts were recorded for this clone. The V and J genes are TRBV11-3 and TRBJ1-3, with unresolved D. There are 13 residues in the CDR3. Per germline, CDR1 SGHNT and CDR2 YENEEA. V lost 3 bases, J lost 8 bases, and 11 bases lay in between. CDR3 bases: TGTGCCAGCAGCTTCACTTCGGTGGACACCATATATTTT. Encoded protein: CASSFTSVDTIYF. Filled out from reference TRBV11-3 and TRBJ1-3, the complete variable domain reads EAGVVQSPRYKIIEKKQPVAFWCNPISGHNTLYWYLQNLGQGPELLIRYENEEAVDDSQLPKDRFSAERLKGVDSTLKIQPAELGDSAVYLCASSFTSVDTIYFGEGSWLTVV.

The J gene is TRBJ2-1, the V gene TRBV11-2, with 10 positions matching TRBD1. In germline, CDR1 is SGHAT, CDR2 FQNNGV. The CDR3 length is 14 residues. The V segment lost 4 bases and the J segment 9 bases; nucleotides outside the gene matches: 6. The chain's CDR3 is CASSSGQGRVEQFF. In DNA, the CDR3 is TGTGCCAGCAGCTCGGGACAGGGGCGGGTTGAGCAGTTCTTC.

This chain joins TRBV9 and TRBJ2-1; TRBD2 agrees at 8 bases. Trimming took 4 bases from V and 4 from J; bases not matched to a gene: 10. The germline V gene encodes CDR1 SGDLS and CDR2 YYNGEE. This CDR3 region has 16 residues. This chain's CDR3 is CASSPGAGAVYNEQFF. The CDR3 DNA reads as TGTGCCAGCAGCCCAGGAGCGGGGGCAGTATACAATGAGCAGTTCTTC. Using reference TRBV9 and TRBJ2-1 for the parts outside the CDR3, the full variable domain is DSGVTQTPKHLITATGQRVTLRCSPRSGDLSVYWYQQSLDQGLQFLIQYYNGEERAKGNILERFSAQQFPDLHSELNLSSLELGDSALYFCASSPGAGAVYNEQFFGPGTRLTVL.

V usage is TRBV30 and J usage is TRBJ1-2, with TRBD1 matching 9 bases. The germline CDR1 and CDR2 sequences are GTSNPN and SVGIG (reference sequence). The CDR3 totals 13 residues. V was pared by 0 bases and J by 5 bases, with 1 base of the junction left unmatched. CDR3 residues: CAWSVGQGYGYTF. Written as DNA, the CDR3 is TGTGCCTGGAGTGTAGGACAGGGGTATGGCTACACCTTC. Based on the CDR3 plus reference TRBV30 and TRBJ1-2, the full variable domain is SQTIHQWPATLVQPVGSPLSLECTVEGTSNPNLYWYRQAAGRGLQLLFYSVGIGQISSEVPQNLSASRPQDRQFILSSKKLLLSDSGFYLCAWSVGQGYGYTFGSGTRLTVV.

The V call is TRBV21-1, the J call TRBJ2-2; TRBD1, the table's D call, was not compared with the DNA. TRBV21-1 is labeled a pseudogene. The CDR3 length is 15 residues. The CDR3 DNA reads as TGTGCCAGCAGCGTCCACCTCAGATACACCGGGGAGCTGTTTTTT. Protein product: CASSVHLRYTGELFF.

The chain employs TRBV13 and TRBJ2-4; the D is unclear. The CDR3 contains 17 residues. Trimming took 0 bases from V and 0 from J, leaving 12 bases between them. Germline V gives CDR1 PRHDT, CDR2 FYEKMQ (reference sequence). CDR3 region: CASSLGGSYKAKNIQYF. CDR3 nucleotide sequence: TGTGCCAGCAGCTTAGGGGGCAGTTATAAAGCCAAAAACATTCAGTACTTC.

CDR3 protein: CASSFGLNTDTQYF. The CDR3 nucleotides read TGCGCCAGCAGCTTCGGACTGAACACAGATACGCAGTATTTT. The V and J genes are TRBV5-1 and TRBJ2-3; D perhaps matches TRBD2 (5 bases). CDR3 length: 14 residues. Germline loops: CDR1 SGHRS, CDR2 YFSETQ. V lost 2 bases to trimming and J lost 2 bases, with 9 bases between them. Complete variable domain (other parts from reference TRBV5-1 and TRBJ2-3): KAGVTQTPRYLIKTRGQQVTLSCSPISGHRSVSWYQQTPGQGLQFLFEYFSETQRNKGNFPGRFSGRQFSNSRSEMNVSTLELGDSALYLCASSFGLNTDTQYFGPGTRLTVL.

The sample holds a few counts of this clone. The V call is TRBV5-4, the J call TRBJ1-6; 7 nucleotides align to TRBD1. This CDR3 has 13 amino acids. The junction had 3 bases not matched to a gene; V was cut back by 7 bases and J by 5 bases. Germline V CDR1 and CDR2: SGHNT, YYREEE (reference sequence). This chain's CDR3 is CASAGQNNSPLHF. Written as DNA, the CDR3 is TGTGCCAGCGCGGGACAGAATAATTCACCCCTCCACTTT.

CDR3 amino acids: CASSARRDPEAPDTQYF. As DNA, the CDR3 is TGTGCCAGCAGCGCCCGACGCGACCCCGAGGCGCCAGATACGCAGTATTTT. The rearrangement uses TRBV9 and TRBJ2-3, with D uncertain. The V gene's germline CDR1 is SGDLS and CDR2 YYNGEE. Trimming took off 3 bases at V and 4 bases at J, with 21 bases between the two ends. The CDR3 is 17 amino acids.

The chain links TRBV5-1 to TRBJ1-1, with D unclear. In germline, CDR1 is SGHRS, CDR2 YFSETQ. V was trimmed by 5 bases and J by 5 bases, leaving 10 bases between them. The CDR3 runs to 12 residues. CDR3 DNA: TGCGCCAGCAGAGAGTACGGGACTGAAGCTTTCTTT. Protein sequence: CASREYGTEAFF.

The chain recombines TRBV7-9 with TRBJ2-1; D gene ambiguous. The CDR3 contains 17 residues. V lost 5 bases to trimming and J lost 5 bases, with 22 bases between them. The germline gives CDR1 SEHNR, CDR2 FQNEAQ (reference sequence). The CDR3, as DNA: TGTGCCAGCAGCGGGCGAACGAGCAGTAGGTCCGACAATGAGCAGTTCTTC. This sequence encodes CASSGRTSSRSDNEQFF.

For the CDR3, the DNA is TGTGCCAGCAGCGTAGACGTCAGGGGGTCTAGCTATGGCTACACCTTC. Protein sequence: CASSVDVRGSSYGYTF. This chain links TRBV9 with TRBJ1-2; 7 nucleotides agree with TRBD1. This CDR3 has 16 residues. Losses at the gene ends were 0 bases for V and 4 bases for J; bases not matched to a gene: 9. Per the germline V gene, CDR1 is SGDLS and CDR2 is YYNGEE.